The rows below give T cell receptor beta chains drawn from one sample of a study of Ad26.COV2.S vaccination and SARS-CoV-2 variants. The repertoire was sequenced with immunoSEQ multiplex PCR; TCRdb's copy has only in-frame clones and lacks some. The sample contains 360,000 or so clones, over 75% of which appear only once. This specimen consisted of peripheral blood, obtained in a trial of Ad26.COV2.S vaccine versus placebo. Every receptor here comes from a person aged 18-65 years who received the Ad26.COV2.S COVID-19 vaccine or a placebo. Both conserved end residues are part of each CDR3. D genes are given only for firm matches. Only part of the rows carry a size: once, few, many, or a class if the clone is expanded.

v_gene	j_gene	d_gene	abundance	CDR3aa
TRBV27	TRBJ1-1	.	.	CASSLSPTGITEAFF
TRBV19	TRBJ2-3	TRBD2	.	CASSIEATSGRGDTQYF
TRBV19	TRBJ2-7	TRBD1	.	CASSTEGQGYEQYF
TRBV14	TRBJ1-3	.	.	CASSPLGGLNTIYF
TRBV7-9	TRBJ1-1	.	.	CASSPAPGPFMNTEAFF
TRBV24-1	TRBJ2-2	.	.	CATSDPGTVTGELFF
TRBV18	TRBJ2-7	TRBD2	.	CASSPPTSGAYEQYF
TRBV15	TRBJ2-7	.	.	CATAVPGPYEQYF
TRBV28	TRBJ2-7	.	.	CASSPIPIRYEQYF
TRBV29-1	TRBJ1-4	TRBD1	.	CSAGQGGEKLFF
TRBV2	TRBJ2-3	.	.	CARSALDTQYF
TRBV5-4	TRBJ1-4	TRBD1	.	CASSSTGQGGNEKLFF
TRBV7-2	TRBJ1-2	.	.	CASSSADSYGYTF
TRBV11-2	TRBJ2-1	.	.	CASSLRLGVDNEQFF
TRBV18	TRBJ2-1	TRBD2	.	CASSLGLAVLDEQFF
TRBV3-1/TRBV3-2	TRBJ1-1	TRBD1	.	CASSPHPGQGANSVTEAFF
TRBV4-2	TRBJ1-5	.	.	CASSQDLSGGQPQHF
TRBV12-5	TRBJ2-1	TRBD2	.	CASSPRGLGNEQFF
TRBV5-1	TRBJ1-3	.	.	CASRPAAGLRNTIYF
TRBV29-1	TRBJ1-4	.	.	CSVGSGSNNEKLFF
TRBV6-2/TRBV6-3	TRBJ2-1	.	.	CASSYSNEQFF
TRBV11-3	TRBJ2-3	TRBD1	.	CASSSPKGTGGWADTQYF
TRBV5-1	TRBJ1-5	.	.	CASSLDGVGNQPQHF
TRBV4-1	TRBJ2-1	TRBD2	.	CASSHLEGRLAGLEQFF
TRBV28	TRBJ1-2	.	.	CASSSYGYTF
TRBV28	TRBJ2-7	TRBD1	.	CASSLAGQGQYF
TRBV3-1/TRBV3-2	TRBJ2-5	.	.	CASTPGETQYF
TRBV6-5	TRBJ2-1	.	.	CASEGGFSNEQFF
TRBV5-6	TRBJ2-1	.	.	CASSGTTREDYNEQFF
TRBV28	TRBJ2-7	.	few	CASRLQGYEQYF
TRBV19	TRBJ2-5	TRBD2	.	CASSIAGTSGQETQYF
TRBV29-1	TRBJ1-5	TRBD1	.	CSVSQGGVNQPQHF
TRBV7-8	TRBJ2-2	TRBD2	.	CASSLVGSGRPNTGELFF
TRBV19	TRBJ2-4	TRBD2	.	CASRLAVQNIQYF
TRBV30	TRBJ1-4	TRBD1	.	CAWSPGQLNEKLFF
TRBV5-1	TRBJ2-1	.	.	CASSMTKLAHEQFF
TRBV27	TRBJ2-7	.	.	CASSSIYEQYF
TRBV15	TRBJ1-2	.	.	CATSRDIYGYTF
TRBV18	TRBJ2-3	TRBD2	.	CASSTTSGRSNTQYF
TRBV27	TRBJ2-2	.	.	CASSLDTTGELFF
TRBV7-9	TRBJ2-5	.	.	CASSLAPPSETQYF
TRBV5-4	TRBJ1-5	TRBD1	.	CASSLRTGFEQDQPQHF
TRBV30	TRBJ1-1	.	.	CAWSAQPNTEAFF
TRBV30	TRBJ1-5	.	.	CAAQGGISNQPQHF
TRBV5-6	TRBJ1-1	.	.	CASSPRGWMDTEAFF
TRBV2	TRBJ2-7	TRBD1	.	CASTYTGTGTEIRF
TRBV19	TRBJ1-4	.	.	CASSNPTGTNEKLFF
TRBV27	TRBJ1-3	.	once	CASSPSAGNTIYF
TRBV29-1	TRBJ2-7	TRBD2	.	CSVVLAGTYEQYF
TRBV5-1	TRBJ2-7	.	.	CASSLEGLDYEQYF
TRBV9	TRBJ2-7	.	once	CASSRDLGLYEQYF
TRBV28	TRBJ1-1	.	.	CASSLGPRGNTEAFF
TRBV25-1	TRBJ1-5	.	.	CASSSTGNQPQHF
TRBV29-1	TRBJ1-4	.	.	CSVGAKNEKLFF
TRBV5-6	TRBJ2-1	TRBD2	.	CASSFRLAGPNEQFF
TRBV3-1/TRBV3-2	TRBJ1-2	.	.	CASSQPPSVYGYTF
TRBV6-5	TRBJ2-7	TRBD1	once	CASSYPRDSHEQYF
TRBV7-2	TRBJ1-5	TRBD1	.	CASSQGQGERPQHF
TRBV5-4	TRBJ1-3	TRBD1	.	CASSLAGGGNTIYF